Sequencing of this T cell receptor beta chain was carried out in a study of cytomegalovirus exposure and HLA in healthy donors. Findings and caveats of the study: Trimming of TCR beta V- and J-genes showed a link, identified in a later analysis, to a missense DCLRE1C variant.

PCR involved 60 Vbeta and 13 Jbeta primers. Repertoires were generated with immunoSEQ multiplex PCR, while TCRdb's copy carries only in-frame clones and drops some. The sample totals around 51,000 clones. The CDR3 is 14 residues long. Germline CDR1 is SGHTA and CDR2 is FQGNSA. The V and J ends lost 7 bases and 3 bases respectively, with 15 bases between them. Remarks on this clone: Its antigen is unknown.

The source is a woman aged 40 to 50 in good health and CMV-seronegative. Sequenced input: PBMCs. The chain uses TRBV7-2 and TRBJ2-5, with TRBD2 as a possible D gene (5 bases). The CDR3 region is CASTLGIHEETQYF. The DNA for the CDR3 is TGTGCCAGCACCCTCGGGATTCACGAAGAGACCCAGTACTTC.